This T cell receptor beta chain was sequenced in a study of T cell responses to AZD1222 COVID-19 vaccine. Produced via immunoSEQ multiplex PCR; TCRdb's table is partial and in-frame only. There are 120,000 to 150,000 clones in the sample; about nine tenths occur only once, and about 3.8% lies in the top ten. Overall study results and limits: Reportedly, close to half of spike-specific TCRs are directed against unmutated variant regions. Once two AZD1222 doses were given, Spike-specific TCR breadth and depth went up. The donor group comprised mostly white British people and more females; the analysis possibly underestimated clonal diversity.

This CDR3 is 14 amino acids long. V lost 5 bases to trimming and J lost 6 bases; unmatched junction nucleotides: 3. Per the germline V gene, CDR1 is SGHTA and CDR2 is FQGTGA. A single count supports this clone. As yet, its antigen is unknown. This receptor was taken from an adult who received the AZD1222 COVID-19 vaccine. Sample: peripheral blood, taken 28 days after the second AZD1222 dose. The chain joins TRBV7-3 to TRBJ2-1; TRBD2 agrees at 11 bases. CDR3 amino acids: CASSLAGGFNEQFF. For the CDR3, the DNA is TGTGCCAGCAGCCTAGCGGGAGGTTTCAATGAGCAGTTCTTC.